Below, 3 T cell receptor beta chains from the same sample are listed, as sequenced in a study of CD8+ T cells in alopecia areata. Treatment given: oral pan-JAK inhibitor, 5-10 mg twice daily. Extracted RNA was reverse transcribed, and the resulting cDNA served as sequencing template. Libraries were prepared by immunoSEQ multiplex PCR; TCRdb keeps only in-frame clonotypes and omits some of them. The table has 200,000 or so clones, over 45% seen once. Sequencing was performed on CD4+ T cells sorted from blood, taken at week 24, from a patient treated with tofacitinib. All receptors come from a human donor with alopecia areata.

This chain joins TRBV15 and TRBJ2-3, with D maybe TRBD2 (6 bases). Looked up from germline, CDR1 is LNHNV and CDR2 is YYDKDF (reference sequence). This CDR3 contains 16 residues. V lost 0 bases and J 6 bases, leaving 16 bases between the germline ends. CDR3 coding DNA: TGTGCCACCAGCAGAGATCTGGGACCAGGAGGGGATACGCAGTATTTT. It yields the protein CATSRDLGPGGDTQYF. Full variable domain (outside the CDR3, taken from reference TRBV15 and TRBJ2-3): DAMVIQNPRYQVTQFGKPVTLSCSQTLNHNVMYWYQQKSSQAPKLLFHYYDKDFNNEADTPDNFQSRRPNTSFCFLDIRSPGLGDTAMYLCATSRDLGPGGDTQYFGPGTRLTVL.

The rearrangement links TRBV2 to TRBJ2-7; D may correspond to TRBD1 or TRBD2 (5 bases each). Germline V gene sequence: CDR1 SNHLY, CDR2 FYNNEI. The CDR3 length is 12 residues. The V gene lost 7 bases and the J gene lost 11 bases, with 18 bases spanning the gap. The CDR3: CASTMQGPSEYF. In DNA, the CDR3 is TGTGCCAGCACGATGCAGGGACCCTCGGAGTACTTC.

The chain uses TRBV21-1 and TRBJ2-7; TRBD1 reflects the table's D call only, with no check against the DNA. TRBV21-1 is tagged as a pseudogene. The CDR3 length is 14 residues. As DNA, the CDR3 is TGTGCCAGCAGCAAACCGGCGCAGGCCCACGAGCAGTACTTC. Translating it yields CASSKPAQAHEQYF.